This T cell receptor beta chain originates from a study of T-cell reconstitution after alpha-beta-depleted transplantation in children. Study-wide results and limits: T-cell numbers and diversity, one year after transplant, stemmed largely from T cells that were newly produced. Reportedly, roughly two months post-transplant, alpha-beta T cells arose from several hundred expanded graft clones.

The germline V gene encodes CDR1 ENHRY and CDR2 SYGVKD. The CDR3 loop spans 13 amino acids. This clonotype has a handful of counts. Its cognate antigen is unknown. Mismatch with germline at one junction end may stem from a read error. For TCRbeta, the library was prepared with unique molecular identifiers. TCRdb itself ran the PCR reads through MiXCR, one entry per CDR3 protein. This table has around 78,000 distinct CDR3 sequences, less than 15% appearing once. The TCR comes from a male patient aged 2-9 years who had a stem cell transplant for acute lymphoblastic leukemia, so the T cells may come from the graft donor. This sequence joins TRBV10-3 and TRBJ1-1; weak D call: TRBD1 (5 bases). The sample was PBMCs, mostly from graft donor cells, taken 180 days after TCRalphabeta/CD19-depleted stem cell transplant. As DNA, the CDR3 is TGTGCCATCAGTGTACAGGTCAACAGTGAAGCTTTCTTT. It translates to CAISVQVNSEAFF.